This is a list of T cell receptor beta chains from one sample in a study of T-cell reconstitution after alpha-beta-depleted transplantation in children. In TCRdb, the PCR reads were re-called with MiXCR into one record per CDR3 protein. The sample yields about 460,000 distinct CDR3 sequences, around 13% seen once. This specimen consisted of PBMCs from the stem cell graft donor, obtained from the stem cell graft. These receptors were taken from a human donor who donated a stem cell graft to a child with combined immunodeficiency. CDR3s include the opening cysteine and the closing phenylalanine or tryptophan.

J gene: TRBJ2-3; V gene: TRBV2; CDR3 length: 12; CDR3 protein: CASSDKGDTQYF
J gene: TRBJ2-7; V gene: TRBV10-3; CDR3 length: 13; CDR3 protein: CAISEVGSSEQYF
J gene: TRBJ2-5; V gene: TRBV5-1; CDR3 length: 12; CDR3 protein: CASSLDSQTQYF
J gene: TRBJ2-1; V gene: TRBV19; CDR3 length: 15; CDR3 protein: CASSIGVRAYNEQFF
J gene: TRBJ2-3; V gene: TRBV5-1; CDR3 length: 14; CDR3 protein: CASSPDGSTDTQYF
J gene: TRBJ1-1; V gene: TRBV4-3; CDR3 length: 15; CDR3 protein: CASSQAGRGETEAFF
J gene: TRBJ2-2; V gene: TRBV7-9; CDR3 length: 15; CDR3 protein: CASIIRGTNTGELFF
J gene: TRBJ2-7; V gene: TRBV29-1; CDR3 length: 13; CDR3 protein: CSVGGGIRYEQYF
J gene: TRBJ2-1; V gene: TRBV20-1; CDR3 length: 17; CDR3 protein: CSARRSGLAGRYNEQFF
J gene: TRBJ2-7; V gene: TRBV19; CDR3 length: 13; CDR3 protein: CASSIQGAREQYF
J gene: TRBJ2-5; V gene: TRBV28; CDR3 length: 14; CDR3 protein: CASSPDSILETQYF
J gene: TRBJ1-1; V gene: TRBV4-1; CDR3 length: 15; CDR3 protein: CASSQGGGANTEAFF
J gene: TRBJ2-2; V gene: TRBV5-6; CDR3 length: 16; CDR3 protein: CASSLGTGGRTGELFF
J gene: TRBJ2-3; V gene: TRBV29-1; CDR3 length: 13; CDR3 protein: CSVWTSGTDTQYF
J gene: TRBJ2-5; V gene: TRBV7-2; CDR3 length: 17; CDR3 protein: CASSLNPSIAQQETQYF
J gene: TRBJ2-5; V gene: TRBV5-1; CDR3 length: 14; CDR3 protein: CASSLRLQGGTQYF
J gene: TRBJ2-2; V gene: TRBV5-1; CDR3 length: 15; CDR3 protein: CASSLAIENTGELFF
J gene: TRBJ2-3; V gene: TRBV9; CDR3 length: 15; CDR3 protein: CASSVGQGAIYTQYF
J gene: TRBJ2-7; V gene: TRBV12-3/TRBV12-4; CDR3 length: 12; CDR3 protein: CASSFDLPLRYF
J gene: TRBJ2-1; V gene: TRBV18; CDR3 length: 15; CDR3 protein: CASSPPAAYGDEQFF
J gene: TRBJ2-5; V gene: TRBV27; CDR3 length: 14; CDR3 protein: CASSLIGLQETQYF
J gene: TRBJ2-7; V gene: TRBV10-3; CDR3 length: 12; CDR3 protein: CAISEIGYEQYF
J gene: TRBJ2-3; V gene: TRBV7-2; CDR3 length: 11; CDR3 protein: CASSQSYTQYF
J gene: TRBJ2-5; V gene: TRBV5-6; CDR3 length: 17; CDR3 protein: CASSLLGGGAGTETQYF
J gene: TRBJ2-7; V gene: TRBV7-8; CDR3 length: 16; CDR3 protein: CASRSYSGVSSYEQYF
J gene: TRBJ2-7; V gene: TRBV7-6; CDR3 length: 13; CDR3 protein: CASSLATLNEQYF
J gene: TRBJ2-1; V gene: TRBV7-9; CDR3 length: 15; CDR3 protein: CASSPERPRNNEQFF
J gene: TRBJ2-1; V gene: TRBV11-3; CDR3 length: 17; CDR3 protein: CASSLLAGDGAYNEQFF
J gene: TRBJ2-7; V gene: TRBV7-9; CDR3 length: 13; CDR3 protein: CASSLVAGYEQYF
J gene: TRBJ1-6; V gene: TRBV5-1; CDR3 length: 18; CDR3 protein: CASSLAPPDRAYNSPLHF
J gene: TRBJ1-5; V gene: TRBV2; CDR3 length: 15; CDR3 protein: CASSVEGGYNQPQHF
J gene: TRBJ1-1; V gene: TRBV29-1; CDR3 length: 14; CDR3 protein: CSVSLSGMNTEAFF
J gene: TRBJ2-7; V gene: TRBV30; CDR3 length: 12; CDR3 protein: CAWSVTGLEWYF
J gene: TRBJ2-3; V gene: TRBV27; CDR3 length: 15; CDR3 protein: CASSLSPGHTDTQYF
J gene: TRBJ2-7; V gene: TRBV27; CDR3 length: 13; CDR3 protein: CASRGSTGNEQYF
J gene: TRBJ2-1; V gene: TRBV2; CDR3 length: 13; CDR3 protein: CASRDKTYNEQFF
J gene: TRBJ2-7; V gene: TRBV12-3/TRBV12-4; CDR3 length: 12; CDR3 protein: CASSLRWGEQYF
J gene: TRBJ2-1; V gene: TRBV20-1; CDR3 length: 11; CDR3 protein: CSARGMGMQFF
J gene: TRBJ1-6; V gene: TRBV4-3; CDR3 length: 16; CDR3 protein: CASSQDKRQGRGFLHF
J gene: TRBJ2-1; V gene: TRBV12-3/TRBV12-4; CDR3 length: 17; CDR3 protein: CASSWTIPRGVGNEQFF
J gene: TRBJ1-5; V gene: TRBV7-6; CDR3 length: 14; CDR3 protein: CASSQFPGNQPQHF
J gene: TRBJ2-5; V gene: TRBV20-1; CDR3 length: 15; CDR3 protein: CSARGSGTGRETQYF
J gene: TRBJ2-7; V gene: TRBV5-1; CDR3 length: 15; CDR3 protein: CASSLDRAGPYEQYF
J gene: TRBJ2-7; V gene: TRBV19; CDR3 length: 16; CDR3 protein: CASSSRIGGASYEQYF
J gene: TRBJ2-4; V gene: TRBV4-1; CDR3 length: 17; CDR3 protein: CASSQTRAQTTKNIQYF
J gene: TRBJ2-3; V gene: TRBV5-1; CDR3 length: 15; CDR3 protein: CASSIYRVGTDTQYF
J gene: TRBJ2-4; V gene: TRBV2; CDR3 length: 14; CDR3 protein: CASSERLAGNIQYF
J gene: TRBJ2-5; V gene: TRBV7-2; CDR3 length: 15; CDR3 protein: CASSAGTSAQETQYF
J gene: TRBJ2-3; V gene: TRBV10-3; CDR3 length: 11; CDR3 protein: CAIRGLDTQYF
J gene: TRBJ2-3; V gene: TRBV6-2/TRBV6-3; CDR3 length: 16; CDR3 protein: CASSYRTRVSTDTQYF
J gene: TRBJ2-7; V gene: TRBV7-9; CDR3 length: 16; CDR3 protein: CASRPPGLADSYEQYF
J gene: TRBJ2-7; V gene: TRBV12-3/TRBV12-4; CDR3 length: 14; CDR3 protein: CASRWTSGTYEQYF
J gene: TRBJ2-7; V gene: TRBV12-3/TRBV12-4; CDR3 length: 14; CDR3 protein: CASNKGGFRVEQYF